This TCR beta chain is from a study of blood T cells in healthy people across ages. For the study at large: There was about one barcoded beta molecule captured by template switching per two T cells.

At least 7 million PBMCs were isolated per sample. Germline V CDR1 and CDR2: SQVTM, ANQGSEA. The CDR3 is 11 residues long. The V gene lost 6 bases and the J gene lost 1 base, with 7 bases spanning the gap. This clonotype was counted many times. Its antigen is undetermined. Points from the study as a whole: Donor CMV status, an unknown factor, possibly confounded changes in expanded clonotypes.

Next came a second PCR, run for roughly 7 to 12 cycles, which used a sample-barcoded 5' primer along with a J-beta primer mix. MiXCR, run by TCRdb on the 5' RACE reads, gives a single entry per CDR3 protein. The sample includes 850,000 to 1,000,000 distinct CDR3 sequences, 45% to 50% of them seen just once. The receptor comes from a man under 40 in good health. This chain joins TRBV29-1 and TRBJ2-7; a weak D match, TRBD1 (6 bases). The sequenced sample was blood. CDR3: CSVQGSYEQYF. Here the CDR3 DNA reads TGCAGCGTGCAGGGGTCCTACGAGCAGTACTTC.